A single TCR beta chain is shown here with its context. The CDR3 contains 14 residues. The germline CDR1 and CDR2 sequences are SEHNR and FQNEAQ (reference sequence). J gave up 6 bases and V 4 bases, and 8 bases lay outside the gene matches. This entry comes from a study of blood T cell repertoires in COVID-19. Overall study context: Both acute and convalescent COVID-19 samples were obtained from the United States, Italy and Spain. From T cells, B-cell-depleted T cells, or PBMCs came the material, which was cDNA or gDNA.

As processed by the authors: Amplification from reference gene primers served as the basis for estimated nucleated cell counts. TCRdb keeps only in-frame clones here, not all; method: immunoSEQ multiplex PCR. The V and J calls and the clone size are those of that table, but D and trimming were determined from the DNA. Of some 98,000 clones listed, approximately 82% are singletons. The TCR comes from a man in his sixties or seventies with active or convalescent COVID-19. The chain recombines TRBV7-9 with TRBJ2-7; 8 positions match TRBD2. Sequenced sample: peripheral blood. CDR3 residues: CASSYRGGPVEQYF. Here the CDR3 DNA reads TGTGCCAGCAGCTACCGCGGGGGGCCGGTCGAGCAGTACTTC.